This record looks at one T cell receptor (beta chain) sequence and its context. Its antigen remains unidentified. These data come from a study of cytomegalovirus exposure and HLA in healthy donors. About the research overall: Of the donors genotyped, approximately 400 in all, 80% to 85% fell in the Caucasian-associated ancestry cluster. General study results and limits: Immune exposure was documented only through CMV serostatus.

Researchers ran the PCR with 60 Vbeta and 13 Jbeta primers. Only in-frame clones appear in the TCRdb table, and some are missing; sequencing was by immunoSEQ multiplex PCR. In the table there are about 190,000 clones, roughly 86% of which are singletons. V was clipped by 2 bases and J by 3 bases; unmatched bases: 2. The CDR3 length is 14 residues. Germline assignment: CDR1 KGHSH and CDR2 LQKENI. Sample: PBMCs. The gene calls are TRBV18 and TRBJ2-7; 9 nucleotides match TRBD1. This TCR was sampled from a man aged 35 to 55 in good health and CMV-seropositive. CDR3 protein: CASSPAGQGYEQYF. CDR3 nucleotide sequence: TGTGCCAGCTCACCAGCGGGACAGGGCTACGAGCAGTACTTC.